The rows below give T cell receptor beta chains drawn from one sample of a study of OX40 agonist ivuxolimab in advanced cancers. Repertoires were generated with immunoSEQ multiplex PCR, while TCRdb's copy carries only in-frame clones and drops some. The table records about 32,000 clones, approximately 80% of them present only once. The material sequenced was CD4+ or CD8+ T cells sorted from blood, taken in a trial of the OX40 agonist ivuxolimab. The receptors were sampled from an adult with an advanced solid tumor such as melanoma, head and neck, liver or kidney cancer. Each CDR3 is given with its conserved first and last residue. D genes are given only for firm matches. Not all rows give a size; the values are once, few, many and, for expanded clones, a class.

TRBJ1-5,TRBV7-8,-,TRBD1,CASSEDRVRNQPQHF,TGTGCCAGCAGCGAAGACAGGGTTCGGAATCAGCCCCAGCATTTT
TRBJ2-7,TRBV5-1,-,-,CASSQGGPYEQYF,TGCGCCAGCAGTCAGGGAGGACCCTACGAGCAGTACTTC
TRBJ2-3,TRBV5-1,-,-,CASSLWSSSSGSEADTQYF,TGCGCCAGCAGCTTGTGGTCGTCCTCCTCCGGGAGCGAGGCAGATACGCAGTATTTT
TRBJ1-1,TRBV5-1,-,-,CASSLPAANTEAFF,TGCGCCAGCAGCTTGCCCGCGGCAAACACTGAAGCTTTCTTT
TRBJ2-5,TRBV4-1,-,TRBD2,CASSPGLAGGMETQYF,TGCGCCAGCAGCCCAGGACTAGCGGGAGGGATGGAGACCCAGTACTTC
TRBJ1-3,TRBV6-6,-,-,CASRGEGNTIYF,TGTGCCAGCAGAGGGGAGGGAAACACCATATATTTT
TRBJ2-3,TRBV27,-,TRBD2,CASSPLAGYGTDTQYF,TGTGCCAGCAGTCCCCTAGCGGGGTACGGCACAGATACGCAGTATTTT
TRBJ2-2,TRBV10-1,-,-,CASSDIFTGELFF,TGCGCCAGCAGTGATATATTCACCGGGGAGCTGTTTTTT
TRBJ1-5,TRBV7-9,-,-,CASSLWDSNQPQHF,TGTGCCAGCAGCTTGTGGGATAGCAATCAGCCCCAGCATTTT
TRBJ2-1,TRBV11-2,-,TRBD2,CASSLDRGDEQFF,TGTGCCAGCAGCTTAGATCGGGGGGATGAGCAGTTCTTC
TRBJ1-2,TRBV29-1,-,-,CSVVGTLYGYTF,TGCAGCGTTGTTGGGACCCTCTATGGCTACACCTTC
TRBJ2-2,TRBV15,few,-,CATRGWDTGELFF,TGTGCCACCCGTGGCTGGGACACCGGGGAGCTGTTTTTT
TRBJ1-6,TRBV19,-,-,CASRAQGSPLHF,TGTGCCAGTAGGGCCCAGGGTTCACCCCTCCACTTT
TRBJ1-1,TRBV10-3,once,-,CAISNSGGLAEAFF,TGTGCCATCAGTAACTCCGGGGGGCTGGCTGAAGCTTTCTTT
TRBJ1-3,TRBV7-2,-,TRBD1,CASGLLPGTGAGNTIYF,TGTGCCAGCGGACTCCTGCCCGGGACAGGGGCAGGAAACACCATATATTTT
TRBJ1-5,TRBV5-6,medium-sized,-,CASSVSKGPSNQPQHF,TGTGCCAGCAGCGTCTCGAAGGGTCCTAGCAATCAGCCCCAGCATTTT
TRBJ1-1,TRBV6-1,-,-,CASSVQARRAFF,TGTGCCAGCAGTGTGCAGGCGAGGAGAGCTTTCTTT
TRBJ2-3,TRBV6-4,-,TRBD1,CASSKDRGPADTQYF,TGTGCCAGCAGTAAGGACAGGGGCCCGGCAGATACGCAGTATTTT
TRBJ2-7,TRBV2,-,TRBD1,CASRGGQAYEQYF,TGTGCCAGCAGAGGGGGACAGGCCTACGAGCAGTACTTC
TRBJ2-6,TRBV29-1,few,-,CSVEGQSGANVLTF,TGCAGCGTTGAAGGGCAGTCTGGGGCCAACGTCCTGACTTTC
TRBJ2-4,TRBV5-1,-,TRBD2,CASRILAGNHLAKNIQYF,TGCGCCAGCAGGATACTAGCGGGAAATCATCTAGCCAAAAACATTCAGTACTTC
TRBJ1-1,TRBV6-6,-,TRBD1,CASSYSGGSWNTEAFF,TGTGCCAGCAGTTACTCAGGGGGCTCTTGGAACACTGAAGCTTTCTTT
TRBJ2-5,TRBV21-1,-,-,CASSKAFSRPQETQYF,TGTGCCAGCAGCAAAGCTTTCTCCAGGCCCCAAGAGACCCAGTACTTC
TRBJ2-6,TRBV9,-,-,CASSTGPSGANVLTF,TGTGCCAGCAGCACGGGCCCCTCTGGGGCCAACGTCCTGACTTTC
TRBJ1-5,TRBV6-1,hyperexpanded,-,CASRRQGSQPQHF,TGTGCCAGCAGAAGGCAGGGAAGTCAGCCCCAGCATTTT
TRBJ2-1,TRBV4-3,-,TRBD2,CASSRLAGEEQFF,TGCGCCAGCAGCCGCCTAGCGGGTGAAGAGCAGTTCTTC
TRBJ1-1,TRBV6-1,-,TRBD1,CASSVQGGTEAFF,TGTGCCAGCAGTGTACAGGGGGGCACTGAAGCTTTCTTT
TRBJ2-3,TRBV7-9,-,TRBD1,CASKGQGAISYTDTQYF,TGTGCCAGCAAAGGGCAGGGGGCAATTTCTTACACAGATACGCAGTATTTT
TRBJ2-7,TRBV13,medium-sized,-,CASSRLGERYEQYF,TGTGCCAGCTCGCGTCTGGGAGAGAGGTACGAGCAGTACTTC
TRBJ2-5,TRBV5-5,-,TRBD2,CASSLMGSGPQETQYF,TGTGCCAGCAGCTTGATGGGTAGCGGGCCTCAAGAGACCCAGTACTTC
TRBJ2-1,TRBV6-1,-,-,CASSATSNLYNEQFF,TGTGCCAGCAGCGCAACTAGCAACCTGTACAATGAGCAGTTCTTC
TRBJ2-7,TRBV11-3,-,-,CASSLDKPDCSYEQYF,TGTGCCAGCAGCTTAGATAAGCCTGACTGCTCCTACGAGCAGTACTTC
TRBJ1-2,TRBV7-9,once,TRBD1,CASSLEAGGYGYTF,TGTGCCAGCAGCTTAGAGGCAGGGGGCTATGGCTACACCTTC
TRBJ2-7,TRBV2,-,TRBD1,CATSTGTYEQYF,TGTGCCACCTCGACAGGGACCTACGAGCAGTACTTC
TRBJ2-1,TRBV5-1,-,TRBD2,CASSSQTSGGVYEQFF,TGCGCCAGCAGCTCCCAGACTAGCGGAGGAGTCTATGAGCAGTTCTTC
TRBJ1-4,TRBV5-8,-,TRBD1,CASSFGQGAWPLFF,TGTGCCAGCAGCTTTGGGCAGGGGGCCTGGCCCCTGTTTTTT
TRBJ1-5,TRBV6-1,-,-,CASSEAQWGGYSNQPQHF,TGTGCCAGCAGTGAAGCCCAGTGGGGGGGCTATAGCAATCAGCCCCAGCATTTT
TRBJ1-2,TRBV13,-,TRBD1,CASSLVAGGSGGYTF,TGTGCCAGCAGCTTAGTGGCAGGGGGTTCGGGAGGCTACACCTTC
TRBJ2-7,TRBV28,-,-,CASSFGTTYEQYF,TGTGCCAGCAGTTTCGGGACAACCTACGAGCAGTACTTC
TRBJ1-5,TRBV28,-,-,CASSPGGSNQPQHF,TGTGCCAGCAGCCCCGGTGGAAGCAATCAGCCCCAGCATTTT
TRBJ1-4,TRBV30,-,TRBD1,CAWTSFPGQGGGEKLFF,TGTGCCTGGACCTCATTCCCGGGACAGGGAGGAGGAGAAAAACTGTTTTTT
TRBJ2-7,TRBV7-9,-,-,CASSLRYSPGVSYEQYF,TGTGCCAGCAGCTTACGGTACAGCCCGGGGGTCTCCTACGAGCAGTACTTC